This TCR beta chain stems from a study of shared clonotypes between healthy human individuals. General study results and limits: Among donors, clonotype sharing was expected to be affected by sequencing depth.

Here immunoSEQ multiplex PCR was the method, and the copy in TCRdb shows in-frame clones only, minus some. The sample lists a few million clones, 85% to 95% occurring once. The CDR3 length is 15 residues. Germline CDR1 and CDR2: ENHRY and SYGVKD. Trimming cost V 6 bases and J 2 bases; bases outside gene matches: 7. As regards this clone: What it recognizes is unknown.

The sample comprised naive CD4+ T cells from PBMCs. The sample's subset: CD45RA+ positively selected. V usage is TRBV10-3 and J usage is TRBJ2-7, with TRBD2 identical over 10 bases. This clonotype originated in a man younger than 30 in good health. Some clones in this sample may be carry-over from other donors' samples. CDR3 in amino acids: CAISPGLAETYEQYF. The CDR3 nucleotides are TGTGCCATCAGCCCAGGACTAGCGGAAACCTACGAGCAGTACTTC.